Given below is one TCR beta chain in context. The antigen remains undetermined. These data belong to a study of cytomegalovirus exposure and HLA in healthy donors. Findings and limits, study-wide: Productive status was seen about 90% or about 30% of the time for most TCR beta V segments in an earlier analysis. What TCR beta sequences reportedly achieved was accurate prediction of HLA-A and HLA-B alleles in most subjects.

With 60 Vbeta and 13 Jbeta primers, the PCR was carried out. Clones were read by immunoSEQ multiplex PCR, and TCRdb kept only the in-frame ones, dropping some. The sample has more than 95,000 clones; around 80% are singletons. Per germline, CDR1 MDHEN and CDR2 SYDVKM. Losses at the gene ends were 6 bases for V and 7 bases for J; bases not matched to a gene: 20. CDR3 length: 18 residues. Sequenced sample: PBMCs. This chain connects TRBV28 to TRBJ1-5, with TRBD1 matching 8 bases. This clonotype was sampled from a female donor in good health and CMV-seronegative. The CDR3 nucleotides read TGTGCCAGCAGCCTGACGATCAGCCAGGGGGCTTCGTGGCAGCCCCAGCATTTT. It yields the protein CASSLTISQGASWQPQHF.